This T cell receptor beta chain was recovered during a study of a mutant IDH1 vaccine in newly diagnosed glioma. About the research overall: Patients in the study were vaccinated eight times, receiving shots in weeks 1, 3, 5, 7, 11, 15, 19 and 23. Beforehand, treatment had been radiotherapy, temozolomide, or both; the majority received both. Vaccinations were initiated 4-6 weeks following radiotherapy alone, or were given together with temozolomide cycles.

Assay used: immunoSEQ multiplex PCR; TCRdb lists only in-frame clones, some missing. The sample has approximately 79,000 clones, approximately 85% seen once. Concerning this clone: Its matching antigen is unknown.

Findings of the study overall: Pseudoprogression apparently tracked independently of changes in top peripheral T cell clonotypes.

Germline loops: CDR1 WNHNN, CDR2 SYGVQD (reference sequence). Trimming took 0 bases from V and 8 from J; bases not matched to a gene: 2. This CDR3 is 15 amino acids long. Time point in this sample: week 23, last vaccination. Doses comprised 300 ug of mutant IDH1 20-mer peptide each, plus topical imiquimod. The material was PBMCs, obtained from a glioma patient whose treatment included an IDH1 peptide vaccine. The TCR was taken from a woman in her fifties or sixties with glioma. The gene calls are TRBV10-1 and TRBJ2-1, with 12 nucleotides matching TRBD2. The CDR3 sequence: CASSESTSGSYEQFF. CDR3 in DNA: TGCGCCAGCAGTGAGTCGACTAGCGGGAGTTATGAGCAGTTCTTC.